This T cell receptor (beta chain) was recovered during a study of cytomegalovirus exposure and HLA in healthy donors. Turning to the study itself: In a later analysis, it was reported that the 110 or so validation repertoires had been produced on the same platform as the 550 to 850 repertoires belonging to the first cohort.

TCRdb's copy holds only in-frame clones and misses some; the assay was immunoSEQ multiplex PCR. The profile shows some 250,000 clones, around 86% of them singletons. The CDR3 is 13 amino acids. The V and J ends lost 6 bases and 3 bases respectively, with 11 bases between them. CDR1 and CDR2 from the germline V gene are MNHEY and SMNVEV (reference sequence). The receptor's source is a woman aged 25 to 45 in good health and CMV-seropositive. Sequenced material: PBMCs. The chain is built from TRBV27 and TRBJ1-1; D perhaps matches TRBD1 (6 bases). The CDR3 DNA reads as TGTGCCAGCAGGACAGGAGGCCACACTGAAGCTTTCTTT. It translates to CASRTGGHTEAFF.